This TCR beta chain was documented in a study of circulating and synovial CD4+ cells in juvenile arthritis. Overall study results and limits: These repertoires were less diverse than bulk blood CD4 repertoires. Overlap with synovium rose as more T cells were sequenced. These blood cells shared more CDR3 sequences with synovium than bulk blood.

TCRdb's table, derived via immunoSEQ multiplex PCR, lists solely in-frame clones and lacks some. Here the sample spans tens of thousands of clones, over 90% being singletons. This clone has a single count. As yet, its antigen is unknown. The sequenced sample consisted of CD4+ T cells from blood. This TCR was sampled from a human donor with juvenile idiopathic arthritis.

The CDR3 reads CAWSVRGGREEEQYF. The CDR3 region has the DNA TGTGCCTGGAGTGTACGGGGAGGCAGGGAGGAGGAGCAGTACTTC. The V gene is TRBV30, the J gene TRBJ2-7; the D gene is possibly TRBD2 (6 bases). Deletions cut 0 bases from V and 7 bases from J, with 19 bases between. The CDR3 is 15 amino acids. In germline, CDR1 is GTSNPN, CDR2 SVGIG (reference sequence).